The 25 T cell receptor beta chains below were found in one sample sequenced in a study of regulatory T cells in long-lasting Graves disease (dated by TCRdb to the early 2020s). Receptor libraries were prepared by multiplex PCR. Instrument used: Illumina HiSeq 4000. To build TCR beta libraries, CDR3 regions were amplified by Arm-PCR using iRepertoire HTBI primers. TCRdb reanalyzed the raw reads on its own, using fastp at Q25 for trimming and MiXCR for clone calling, and kept in-frame beta chains. A single entry per CDR3 protein holds the most common genes and DNA from its merged rows. Within this sample are 560,000 or so distinct CDR3 sequences, with approximately 16% of them counted one time only. Around 12% of the sample goes to the ten largest clones. What this sample's time point label stands for: newly diagnosed GD, antithyroid drugs for less than 3 months. For both TCR sequencing and RNA sequencing, RNA was extracted from PBMCs using TRIzol.

These data also formed part of another study, on T cells in Graves' hyperthyroidism and ophthalmopathy.

Material: peripheral blood mononuclear cells (PBMCs), obtained at new diagnosis, from a patient treated with antithyroid drugs. These receptors were obtained from a man between 18 and 29 years old with Graves disease. Donor details come from another sample of the same person, matched by shared clones.

The chain has TRBV12-5 and TRBJ2-7; D is ambiguous. Germline values: CDR1 LGHNT, CDR2 FRNRAP. Trimming left V 6 bases short and J 5 bases short, with 11 bases between. This CDR3 region has 12 residues. The CDR3 region is CASGPFGHEQYF. The CDR3 nucleotides are TGTGCTAGTGGGCCCTTTGGGCACGAGCAGTACTTC.

This clonotype was seen at least ten times. This chain joins TRBV12-3 or TRBV12-4 and TRBJ2-7, with D perhaps being TRBD1 or TRBD2 (5 bases each). V lost 10 bases and J lost 2, with 9 bases in between. CDR3 length: 11 amino acids. CDR3 coding DNA: TGTGCCACCGGGACCACCTACGAGCAGTACTTC. This translates into CATGTTYEQYF.

This clonotype showed up many times. The chain joins TRBV10-3 to TRBJ2-1, with 15 nucleotides matching TRBD2. The germline gives CDR1 ENHRY, CDR2 SYGVKD. The V segment lost 8 bases and the J segment 5 bases; nucleotides outside the gene matches: 1. CDR3 length: 14 amino acids. The CDR3, as DNA: TGTGCCATCGGGACTAGCGGGAGGAACAATGAGCAGTTCTTC. It specifies CAIGTSGRNNEQFF.

The CDR3 is CASSVGPRLQGHSTDTQYF. The CDR3 DNA is TGTGCCAGCAGCGTAGGTCCCAGATTACAGGGTCACAGCACAGATACGCAGTATTTT. This rearrangement joins TRBV9 to TRBJ2-3; D is possibly TRBD1 (6 bases). The CDR3 loop spans 19 amino acids. V was cut by 0 bases and J by 0 bases, with 20 bases left in between. Germline CDR1 SGDLS, CDR2 YYNGEE.

V is TRBV18 and J is TRBJ2-3; 10 nucleotides match TRBD2. After removal of 6 bases from V and 2 bases from J, the junction contained 2 bases not matched to a gene. The length of the CDR3 is 14 residues. Per germline, CDR1 KGHSH and CDR2 LQKENI. DNA for the CDR3: TGTGCCAGCTCCGGGACTAGCGACACAGATACGCAGTATTTT. This encodes CASSGTSDTDTQYF.

This clonotype has a count of ten or more. The chain links TRBV7-8 to TRBJ1-2; D possibly corresponds to TRBD1 (6 bases). The CDR3 runs to 13 residues. V shed 3 bases and J shed 8 bases, with 13 bases lying between them. Germline V CDR1 and CDR2: SGHVS, FQNEAQ. The CDR3: CASSFRAGDGYTF. CDR3 nucleotides: TGTGCCAGCAGCTTCCGCGCAGGGGACGGCTACACCTTC.

This clonotype has at least ten counts. The chain links TRBV11-2 to TRBJ2-7, with a weak D call TRBD1 (6 bases). The J call could be wrong; TRBJ2-6 is a better fit for the DNA end. CDR1 SGHAT and CDR2 FQNNGV come from the germline V gene. This CDR3 has 14 amino acids. The CDR3 protein is CASNTGSGANVLTF. The CDR3 DNA reads as TGTGCCAGCAACACAGGGTCCGGGGCCAACGTCCTGACTTTC.

This clonotype was picked up many times. The chain uses TRBV12-3 or TRBV12-4 and TRBJ1-2; D gene uncertain. V was trimmed by 3 bases and J by 7 bases, leaving 12 bases between them. The CDR3 is made up of 13 amino acids. CDR3: CASSLDQSGGYTF. The CDR3 DNA follows: TGTGCCAGCAGTTTGGATCAAAGTGGTGGCTACACCTTC.

This clonotype was found a few times. The genes are TRBV5-1 and TRBJ1-4; no firm D call. V lost 0 bases, J lost 8 bases, and 11 bases lay in between. Germline loops: CDR1 SGHRS, CDR2 YFSETQ. The CDR3 contains 14 residues. CDR3 sequence reads: CASSLGRPGEKLFF. For the CDR3, the DNA is TGCGCCAGCAGCTTGGGTCGCCCGGGGGAAAAACTGTTTTTT.

This clonotype was recorded a few times. This chain uses TRBV15 with TRBJ2-1; D remains ambiguous. The V and J ends lost 0 bases and 7 bases respectively, with 1 base between them. The germline CDR1 and CDR2 sequences are LNHNV and YYDKDF (reference sequence). The CDR3 is 11 amino acids. The CDR3 here is CATSRENEQFF. Here the CDR3 DNA reads TGTGCCACCAGCAGAGAAAATGAGCAGTTCTTC.

The chain links TRBV19 to TRBJ1-1; a weak D match, TRBD1 (5 bases). V lost 2 bases to trimming and J lost 6 bases, with 10 bases between them. This CDR3 spans 13 amino acids. Germline CDR1 and CDR2: LNHDA and SQIVND (reference sequence). The CDR3 DNA reads TGTGCCAGTAGTATACAGGGTACCCCTGAAGCTTTCTTT. As protein: CASSIQGTPEAFF.

This clonotype was recorded at least ten times. The rearrangement links TRBV18 to TRBJ2-2; the D is unclear. The V gene's germline CDR1 is KGHSH and CDR2 LQKENI. V was clipped by 2 bases and J by 0 bases, with 7 bases between them. This CDR3 has 15 residues. The CDR3 nucleotides read TGTGCCAGCTCACCAGAAAGGTCGAACACCGGGGAGCTGTTTTTT. It yields the protein CASSPERSNTGELFF.

This clonotype was seen more than once but under ten times. The V and J genes are TRBV4-1 and TRBJ2-1; TRBD2 might be the D (6 bases). The CDR3 has 15 residues. V lost 0 bases and J 4 bases, leaving 10 bases between the germline ends. Per germline, CDR1 MGHRA and CDR2 YSYEKL. CDR3 sequence (DNA): TGCGCCAGCAGCCAAGACGGGAGTACTTACAATGAGCAGTTCTTC. Translated: CASSQDGSTYNEQFF.

This clonotype was counted ten times or more. The gene calls are TRBV30 and TRBJ2-1; D is uncertain. Germline assignment: CDR1 GTSNPN and CDR2 SVGIG (reference sequence). The ends were cut back, 7 bases at V and 4 bases at J, with 11 bases in the middle. The CDR3 runs to 12 residues. The CDR3, as DNA: TGTGCCTTCCTAGGACGGTACAATGAGCAGTTCTTC. Protein sequence: CAFLGRYNEQFF.

The chain employs TRBV20-1 and TRBJ2-1; D call uncertain. The CDR3 runs to 13 residues. V shed 1 base and J shed 2 bases, with 6 bases lying between them. Germline V CDR1 and CDR2: DFQATT, SNEGSKA (reference sequence). The CDR3 sequence is CSARGKTYNEQFF. As DNA, the CDR3 is TGCAGTGCTAGAGGAAAGACCTACAATGAGCAGTTCTTC.

There are many counts of this clonotype. The chain recombines TRBV3-1 with TRBJ2-7, with a weak D call TRBD2 (6 bases). Per germline, CDR1 LGHDT and CDR2 YNNKEL (reference sequence). The V end lost 1 base, the J end lost 3 bases, and 10 bases lay between the germline ends. The CDR3 is 14 amino acids. The CDR3 nucleotides are TGTGCCAGCAGCCAAGGGGGGGATTACTACGAGCAGTACTTC. Protein sequence: CASSQGGDYYEQYF.

This clonotype has ten or more counts. J is TRBJ2-2 and V is TRBV20-1, with D hard to call. The V gene lost 1 base and the J gene lost 6 bases, with 6 bases spanning the gap. The length of the CDR3 is 12 residues. CDR1 is DFQATT and CDR2 is SNEGSKA in the germline V gene (reference sequence). The DNA for the CDR3 is TGCAGTGCTAGAGTTAATGCCGGGGAGCTGTTTTTT. Translated: CSARVNAGELFF.

There are a few counts of this clonotype. V is TRBV30 and J is TRBJ2-7; D not resolved. Trimming took off 5 bases at V and 0 bases at J, with 11 bases between the two ends. CDR3 length equals 13 residues. Germline CDR1 and CDR2: GTSNPN and SVGIG (reference sequence). The CDR3 DNA sequence: TGTGCCTGGCGCAGACGGACCTCCTACGAGCAGTACTTC. This encodes CAWRRRTSYEQYF.

The gene calls are TRBV6-4 and TRBJ2-1; 14 bases are shared with TRBD2. The CDR3 has 16 amino acids. V dropped 5 bases and J dropped 8; count of bases not matched to a gene: 8. Germline V CDR1 and CDR2: MRHNA, SNTAGT. The CDR3 region is CASSLMTSGRADEQFF. In DNA, the CDR3 is TGTGCCAGCAGTTTGATGACTAGCGGGAGGGCTGATGAGCAGTTCTTC.

This chain links TRBV19 with TRBJ2-5; 8 bases align to TRBD2. Germline V lookup: CDR1 LNHDA, CDR2 SQIVND (reference sequence). Losses at the gene ends were 7 bases for V and 1 base for J; bases not matched to a gene: 5. This CDR3 comprises 14 residues. The CDR3 coding sequence is TGTGCCAGTAAGGGCGGGAGGCGCCAAGAGACCCAGTACTTC. Amino acid sequence: CASKGGRRQETQYF.

Here the CDR3 reads CASSLFVGIGINQPQHF. CDR3 nucleotides: TGTGCCAGCAGTTTATTTGTAGGGATTGGGATCAATCAGCCCCAGCATTTT. The chain is built from TRBV28 and TRBJ1-5; D gene unclear. Germline assignment: CDR1 MDHEN and CDR2 SYDVKM. Trimming removed 1 base at V and 3 bases at J, with 16 bases between. CDR3 length: 17 amino acids. The full variable domain, completed using reference TRBV28 and TRBJ1-5, is DVKVTQSSRYLVKRTGEKVFLECVQDMDHENMFWYRQDPGLGLRLIYFSYDVKMKEKGDIPEGYSVSREKKERFSLILESASTNQTSMYLCASSLFVGIGINQPQHFGDGTRLSIL.

V usage is TRBV6-1 and J usage is TRBJ2-7; D is perhaps TRBD2 (6 bases). Germline V gives CDR1 MNHNS, CDR2 SASEGT. V was trimmed by 3 bases and J by 3 bases, leaving 9 bases between them. The CDR3 is 13 residues long. For the CDR3, the DNA is TGTGCCAGCAGTGACCGGGAGTTCTACGAGCAGTACTTC. It specifies CASSDREFYEQYF.

Only a few counts were recorded for this clonotype. J is TRBJ2-2 and V is TRBV9; the match to TRBD2 covers 10 bases. Per germline, CDR1 SGDLS and CDR2 YYNGEE. CDR3 length equals 15 residues. Unmatched junction bases numbered 2, after V lost 1 base and J lost 5 bases. The CDR3 nucleotides read TGTGCCAGCAGCGTAAGTAGCGGGAGGACCGGGGAGCTGTTTTTT. It encodes CASSVSSGRTGELFF.

This clonotype was detected a few times. The V call is TRBV29-1, the J call TRBJ2-5; D gene uncertain. V dropped 4 bases and J dropped 2 bases, with 2 bases sitting between them. The CDR3 contains 10 residues. In germline, CDR1 is SQVTM, CDR2 ANQGSEA. The CDR3 is CSVAQETQYF. CDR3 coding DNA: TGCAGCGTTGCACAAGAGACCCAGTACTTC.

A few counts support this clonotype. The rearrangement links TRBV9 to TRBJ1-2; 7 positions agree with TRBD1. CDR3 length equals 12 residues. Per germline, CDR1 SGDLS and CDR2 YYNGEE. J lost 7 bases, V lost 3 bases, and 3 bases had no gene match. The CDR3 region has the DNA TGTGCCAGCAGCGGGGGGGACAGTGGCTACACCTTC. Amino acid sequence: CASSGGDSGYTF.